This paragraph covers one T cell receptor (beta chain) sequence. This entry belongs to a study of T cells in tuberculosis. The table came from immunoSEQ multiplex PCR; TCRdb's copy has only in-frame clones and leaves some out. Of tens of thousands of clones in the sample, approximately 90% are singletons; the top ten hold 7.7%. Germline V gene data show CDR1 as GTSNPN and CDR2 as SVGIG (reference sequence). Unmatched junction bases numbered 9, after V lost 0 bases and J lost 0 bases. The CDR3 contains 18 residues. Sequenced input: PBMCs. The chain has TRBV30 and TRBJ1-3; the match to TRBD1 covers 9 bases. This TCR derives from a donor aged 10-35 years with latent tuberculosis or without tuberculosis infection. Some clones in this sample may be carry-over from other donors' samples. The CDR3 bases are TGTGCCTGGAGTGTAAGGGGACAGGGATTCCTCTCTGGAAACACCATATATTTT. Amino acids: CAWSVRGQGFLSGNTIYF.